Here is one TCR beta chain with its context. Its target is not known. The data stem from a study of cytomegalovirus exposure and HLA in healthy donors. The V segment lost 7 bases and the J segment 4 bases; nucleotides outside the gene matches: 6. Germline V lookup: CDR1 GTSNPN, CDR2 SVGIG (reference sequence). This CDR3 is 13 amino acids long. Overall study findings and caveats: Across donors, sequencing depth was assumed by presence/absence analyses to be roughly uniform.

Regarding donors, all were healthy bone marrow donors. It was with 60 Vbeta and 13 Jbeta primers that the PCR ran. Profiling relied on immunoSEQ multiplex PCR, and the TCRdb table lists in-frame clones only, not all of them. This sample has over 80,000 clones, with over 55% found just once. The TCR comes from a young woman in good health and CMV-seropositive. This rearrangement joins TRBV30 to TRBJ1-1; 10 positions match TRBD1. Sequencing was performed on PBMCs. CDR3 coding DNA: TGTGCCTCCCGACAGGGGGCGCCCACTGAAGCTTTCTTT. Translated, it gives CASRQGAPTEAFF.